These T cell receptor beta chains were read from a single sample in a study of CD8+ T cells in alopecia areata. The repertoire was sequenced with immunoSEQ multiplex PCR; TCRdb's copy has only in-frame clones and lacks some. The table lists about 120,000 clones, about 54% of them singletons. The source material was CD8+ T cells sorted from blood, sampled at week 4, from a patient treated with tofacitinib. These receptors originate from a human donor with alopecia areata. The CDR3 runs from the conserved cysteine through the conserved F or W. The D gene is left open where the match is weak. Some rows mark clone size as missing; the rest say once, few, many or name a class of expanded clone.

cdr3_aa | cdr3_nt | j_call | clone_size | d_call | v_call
CASSLIGGRGQETQYF | TGTGCCAGCAGCTTAATAGGGGGTCGGGGACAAGAGACCCAGTACTTC | TRBJ2-5 | - | - | TRBV11-2
CAWSTGDQPQHF | TGTGCCTGGAGTACGGGGGATCAGCCCCAGCATTTT | TRBJ1-5 | - | - | TRBV30
CASSSGTDNSPLHF | TGTGCCAGCAGCTCCGGGACAGATAATTCACCCCTCCACTTT | TRBJ1-6 | - | TRBD1 | TRBV13
CASSPGLAGGYNEQFF | TGTGCCAGCAGCCCTGGACTAGCGGGGGGGTACAATGAGCAGTTCTTC | TRBJ2-1 | - | TRBD2 | TRBV25-1
CAWSEITGHDGELFF | TGTGCCTGGAGTGAAATTACAGGGCACGACGGGGAGCTGTTTTTT | TRBJ2-2 | - | - | TRBV30
CASIGGGYGYTF | TGTGCCAGCATCGGAGGGGGCTATGGCTACACCTTC | TRBJ1-2 | - | - | TRBV6-1
CASSPGQGDYEQYF | TGTGCCAGCAGCCCGGGACAGGGGGATTACGAGCAGTACTTC | TRBJ2-7 | - | TRBD1 | TRBV13
CASSFQTESDTQYF | TGTGCCAGCAGTTTTCAGACAGAATCAGATACGCAGTATTTT | TRBJ2-3 | few | - | TRBV6-6
CASRRDSAYNEQFF | TGTGCCAGCAGGCGGGACTCCGCCTACAATGAGCAGTTCTTC | TRBJ2-1 | - | - | TRBV2
CAWIQQGTEQYF | TGTGCCTGGATCCAACAGGGAACCGAGCAGTACTTC | TRBJ2-7 | - | - | TRBV30
CASRGGEHYGYTF | TGTGCCAGCAGAGGCGGGGAGCACTATGGCTACACCTTC | TRBJ1-2 | - | - | TRBV27
CASSDGTSFGAETQYF | TGTGCCAGCAGTGATGGGACTAGCTTCGGGGCAGAGACCCAGTACTTC | TRBJ2-5 | once | TRBD2 | TRBV2